This TCR beta chain was documented in a study of breast tumors, draining lymph nodes, adjacent tissues. Concerning this clonotype: Its target is unknown.

Study outcomes and limitations: Tumors had less TCR diversity than lymph nodes, more than nontumor tissue. Data fit most tumor T cells coming from lymph node, expanding in tumor. The lymph node origin of tumor T cells was framed as consistent with a hypothesis, not demonstrated.

Germline CDR1 SQVTM, CDR2 ANQGSEA. J gave up 4 bases and V 3 bases, and 4 bases lay outside the gene matches. The CDR3 runs to 13 residues. The lymph nodes were axillary draining lymph nodes from breast cancer patients. TCRdb itself ran the multiplex PCR reads through MiXCR, one entry per CDR3 protein. The data show some 85,000 distinct CDR3 sequences, with approximately 30% seen just once and roughly 8.1% held by the top ten. Specimen: axillary lymph node tissue. This chain connects TRBV29-1 to TRBJ2-7; 9 nucleotides line up with TRBD1. The TCR comes from a female donor with breast cancer. Some clones in this sample may be carry-over from other donors' samples. CDR3: CSVEDRGKYEQYF. Written as DNA, the CDR3 is TGCAGCGTTGAGGACAGGGGAAAGTACGAGCAGTACTTC.